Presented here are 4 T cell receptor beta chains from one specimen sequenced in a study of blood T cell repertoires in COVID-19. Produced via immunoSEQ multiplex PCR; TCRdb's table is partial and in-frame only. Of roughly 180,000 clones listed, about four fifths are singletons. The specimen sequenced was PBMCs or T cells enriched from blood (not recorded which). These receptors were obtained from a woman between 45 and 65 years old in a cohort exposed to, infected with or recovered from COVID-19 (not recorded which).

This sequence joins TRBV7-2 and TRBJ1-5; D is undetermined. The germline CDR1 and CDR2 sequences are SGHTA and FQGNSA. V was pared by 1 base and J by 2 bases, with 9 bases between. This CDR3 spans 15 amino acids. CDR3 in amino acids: CASSLVVGGNQPQHF. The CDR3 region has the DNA TGTGCCAGCAGCTTAGTTGTGGGCGGCAATCAGCCCCAGCATTTT.

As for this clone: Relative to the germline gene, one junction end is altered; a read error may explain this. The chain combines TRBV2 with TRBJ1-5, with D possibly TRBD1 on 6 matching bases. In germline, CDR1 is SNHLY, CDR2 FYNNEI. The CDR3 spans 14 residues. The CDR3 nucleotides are TGTGCCAGCAGTGAAGTACAGGGCAACCAGCCCCAGCATTTT. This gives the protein CASSEVQGNQPQHF.

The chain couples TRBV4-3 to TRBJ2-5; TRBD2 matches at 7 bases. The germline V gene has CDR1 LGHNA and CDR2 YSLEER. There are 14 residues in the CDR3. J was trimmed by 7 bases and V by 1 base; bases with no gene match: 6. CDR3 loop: CASSQGTRGGTQYF. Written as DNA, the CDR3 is TGCGCCAGCAGCCAAGGGACCCGCGGGGGGACCCAGTACTTC.

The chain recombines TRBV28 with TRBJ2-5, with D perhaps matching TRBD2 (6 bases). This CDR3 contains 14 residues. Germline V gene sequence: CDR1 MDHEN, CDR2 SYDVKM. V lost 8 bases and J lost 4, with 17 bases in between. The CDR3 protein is CASETRAGGETQYF. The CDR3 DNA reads TGTGCCAGCGAGACCAGGGCCGGGGGAGAGACCCAGTACTTC.